One sample yielded the 3 T cell receptor beta chains listed below, sequenced in a study of long-term antiretroviral therapy in people with HIV. At the survey level, the v3.0 immunoSEQ assay was run. Sequencing used immunoSEQ multiplex PCR; TCRdb keeps in-frame clones, though not all of them. The repertoire consists of under 12,000 clones, with under 80% occurring once and the leading ten covering around 19%. The sequences come from unsorted PBMCs, collected at the start of antiretroviral therapy, before treatment. The source is a man aged 25-40 years with HIV.

DNA for the CDR3: TGTGCCAGCAGCCTCGTAGGGACCACCGGGGAGCTGTTTTTT. Amino acids: CASSLVGTTGELFF. The rearrangement uses TRBV14 and TRBJ2-2; D tentatively fits TRBD1 or TRBD2 (5 bases each). Germline CDR1 is SGHDN and CDR2 is FVKESK. The CDR3 totals 14 residues. With 4 bases removed from V and 4 bases from J, the gap between germline ends came to 10 bases.

The V call is TRBV19, the J call TRBJ1-1; D gene unclear. V was shortened by 3 bases and J by 3 bases, with 20 bases between the two germline ends. In germline, CDR1 is LNHDA, CDR2 SQIVND (reference sequence). The CDR3 totals 17 residues. The CDR3 DNA reads as TGTGCCAGTAGTATGTCTGGGCAGGCCGGGAGGGACACTGAAGCTTTCTTT. This gives the protein CASSMSGQAGRDTEAFF. Full variable domain (rest looked up from reference TRBV19 and TRBJ1-1): DGGITQSPKYLFRKEGQNVTLSCEQNLNHDAMYWYRQDPGQGLRLIYYSQIVNDFQKGDIAEGYSVSREKKESFPLTVTSAQKNPTAFYLCASSMSGQAGRDTEAFFGQGTRLTVV.

This clone was seen only a few times. This chain joins TRBV7-3 and TRBJ2-1; TRBD1 aligns across 7 bases. CDR3 length equals 14 residues. The germline V gene has CDR1 SGHTA and CDR2 FQGTGA. V shed 8 bases, J shed 5 bases, and the junction held 9 bases outside the gene matches. CDR3 amino acids: CASSRDSVDNEQFF. CDR3 DNA sequence: TGTGCCAGCTCCCGGGACAGCGTGGACAATGAGCAGTTCTTC.